This TCR beta chain came from a study of blood T cell repertoires in COVID-19. For the study at large: Donors in the United States, Italy and Spain gave samples during acute or convalescent COVID-19.

Authors' analysis steps: Amplification of reference gene primers was used by the study to estimate nucleated cell counts. Here immunoSEQ multiplex PCR was the method, and the copy in TCRdb shows in-frame clones only, minus some. The V and J calls and the clone size are those of that table, but D and trimming were determined from the DNA. Of roughly 300,000 clones listed, more than 70% are singletons. V shed 5 bases and J 5 bases; nucleotides not matched to a gene: 7. This CDR3 spans 15 amino acids. The germline gives CDR1 LNHDA, CDR2 SQIVND (reference sequence). The V and J genes are TRBV19 and TRBJ2-2; the match to TRBD1 covers 8 bases. Material for sequencing was peripheral blood. This TCR was recovered from a woman aged 45 to 65 who had recovered from COVID-19. In DNA form, the CDR3 reads TGTGCCAGTAGTGTCGGGACAGGAGGGACCGGGGAGCTGTTTTTT. This translates into CASSVGTGGTGELFF.